These 30 T cell receptor beta chains were all obtained from the same sample, sequenced in a study of graft-versus-host responses after intestinal transplantation. The method was immunoSEQ multiplex PCR; TCRdb's version includes in-frame clones alone and lacks a portion of them. This sample has a few thousand clones; roughly 32% occur once, and the top ten carry more than 5.5%. Specimen: alloreactive CD4+ T cells from a mixed lymphocyte reaction culture, collected before transplantation. Specified subset: CFSE-low proliferating T cells sorted from roughly six-day pre-transplant mixed lymphocyte reaction (GvH or HvG direction). All receptors come from a human patient who was an organ donor for intestinal transplantation.

This clone counts as medium-sized. The chain carries TRBV9 and TRBJ2-2; no clear D. Germline loops: CDR1 SGDLS, CDR2 YYNGEE. The CDR3 sequence is 13 residues long. V lost 1 base and J 2 bases, leaving 3 bases between the germline ends. This CDR3 reads CASSVTNTGELFF. Here the CDR3 DNA reads TGTGCCAGCAGCGTAACAAACACCGGGGAGCTGTTTTTT.

This clone has just a few counts. V usage is TRBV4-2 and J usage is TRBJ2-3; TRBD2 matches at 13 bases. V shed 2 bases, J shed 4 bases, and the junction held 6 bases outside the gene matches. CDR1 is LGHNA and CDR2 is YNFKEQ in the germline V gene. The length of the CDR3 is 17 residues. For the CDR3, the DNA is TGTGCCAGCAGCCAAATGACTAGCGGGGGGTCCGCAGATACGCAGTATTTT. As protein: CASSQMTSGGSADTQYF.

V and J are TRBV19 and TRBJ1-4; TRBD1 matches 7 bases. From germline, CDR1 is LNHDA and CDR2 SQIVND (reference sequence). CDR3 length equals 17 residues. Trimming removed 6 bases from V and 1 base from J; junction bases left unmatched: 11. The CDR3 DNA sequence: TGTGCCAGTAGCCACGACAGGGCGAGAGGAACTAATGAAAAACTGTTTTTT. It encodes CASSHDRARGTNEKLFF.

The V and J genes are TRBV7-9 and TRBJ1-1; D is unclear. The V end was cut by 1 base, the J end by 5 bases, with 8 bases between. The CDR3 runs 13 residues. The germline gives CDR1 SEHNR, CDR2 FQNEAQ (reference sequence). CDR3 loop: CASSLEGLTEAFF. The CDR3 coding sequence is TGTGCCAGCAGCTTAGAAGGGTTAACTGAAGCTTTCTTT.

This rearrangement joins TRBV9 to TRBJ2-5; 11 positions match TRBD2. Trimming took 2 bases from V and 3 from J; bases not matched to a gene: 3. The CDR3 contains 15 residues. CDR1 and CDR2 from the germline V gene are SGDLS and YYNGEE. This CDR3 is CASSVSGGVKETQYF. The CDR3 nucleotides are TGTGCCAGCAGCGTTAGCGGGGGGGTAAAAGAGACCCAGTACTTC.

This clone is medium-sized in the sample. The chain combines TRBV28 with TRBJ1-5; D is perhaps TRBD1 (5 bases). V lost 3 bases and J lost 7, with 13 bases in between. The CDR3 loop spans 14 amino acids. Germline assignment: CDR1 MDHEN and CDR2 SYDVKM. CDR3 sequence (DNA): TGTGCCAGCAGTTTGGGGGGTAGCGGGCAGCCCCAGCATTTT. Protein: CASSLGGSGQPQHF.

This clone was detected only a few times. The genes are TRBV4-3 and TRBJ2-2; 8 bases agree with TRBD2. This CDR3 is built from 16 residues. Germline V gene data show CDR1 as LGHNA and CDR2 as YSLEER. V trimming: 1 base; J trimming: 1 base; junction bases outside the gene matches: 2. The CDR3 DNA reads as TGCGCCAGCAGCCAAGTACTAGCGGTGAACACCGGGGAGCTGTTTTTT. Its translation is CASSQVLAVNTGELFF.

Note on this clone: Other nucleotide sequences from this sample produce the same CDR3. The V gene is TRBV30, the J gene TRBJ1-4, with TRBD1 as a possible D gene (6 bases). The CDR3 length is 14 residues. Looked up from germline, CDR1 is GTSNPN and CDR2 is SVGIG (reference sequence). Trimming removed 0 bases at V and 5 bases at J, with 10 bases between. The CDR3 reads CAWSVGGGNEKLFF. In nucleotides, the CDR3 is TGTGCCTGGAGTGTGGGAGGGGGGAATGAAAAACTGTTTTTT.

This clone was picked up many times. The V and J genes are TRBV6-1 and TRBJ2-7, with D unclear. Trimming took off 6 bases at V and 0 bases at J, with 6 bases between the two ends. The CDR3 runs 12 residues. The V gene's germline CDR1 is MNHNS and CDR2 SASEGT. The CDR3 spells CASRGSSYEQYF. The CDR3 DNA follows: TGTGCCAGCAGGGGAAGCTCCTACGAGCAGTACTTC.

This clone was seen just once. The chain combines TRBV5-3 with TRBJ1-1; D is perhaps TRBD1 (6 bases). TRBV5-3 carries the ORF label, with uncertain function. V gave up 4 bases and J gave up 2 bases, with 12 bases separating them. CDR3 size: 14 residues. The CDR3 sequence is CARSGGLPNTEAFF. In DNA form, the CDR3 reads TGTGCCAGAAGCGGGGGCCTTCCCAACACTGAAGCTTTCTTT.

The chain is built from TRBV9 and TRBJ2-4, with D perhaps TRBD1 or TRBD2 (6 bases each). V shed 0 bases and J shed 8 bases, with 21 bases lying between them. This CDR3 has 17 residues. Germline V gene sequence: CDR1 SGDLS, CDR2 YYNGEE. CDR3 loop: CASSVVGARGRSDIQYF. CDR3 sequence (DNA): TGTGCCAGCAGCGTAGTAGGCGCGAGGGGGAGGTCGGACATTCAGTACTTC. The full variable domain, with the rest looked up from reference TRBV9 and TRBJ2-4, is DSGVTQTPKHLITATGQRVTLRCSPRSGDLSVYWYQQSLDQGLQFLIQYYNGEERAKGNILERFSAQQFPDLHSELNLSSLELGDSALYFCASSVVGARGRSDIQYFGAGTRLSVL.

V gene TRBV28 combines with J gene TRBJ2-3, with D unresolved. Germline V gene data show CDR1 as MDHEN and CDR2 as SYDVKM. The length of the CDR3 is 14 residues. V was clipped by 10 bases and J by 0 bases, with 14 bases between them. CDR3 region: CATGRTRSTDTQYF. In DNA, the CDR3 is TGTGCCACCGGGCGGACCCGCAGCACAGATACGCAGTATTTT.

This chain joins TRBV4-2 and TRBJ2-3; a possible D gene is TRBD1 (6 bases). CDR1 and CDR2 (germline): LGHNA, YNFKEQ. V dropped 5 bases and J dropped 6 bases, with 15 bases sitting between them. The CDR3 has 14 residues. The CDR3 here is CASSLGALTDTQYF. The CDR3, as DNA: TGTGCCAGCAGCTTGGGGGCCCTGACGGATACGCAGTATTTT.

The V and J genes are TRBV6-5 and TRBJ1-2, with 9 bases that match TRBD1. There are 14 residues in the CDR3. Germline V gene lookup returns CDR1 MNHEY and CDR2 SVGAGI. V was pared by 0 bases and J by 6 bases, with 2 bases of the junction left unmatched. CDR3 in DNA: TGTGCCAGCAGTTACTCGGGACAGGGAGATGGCTACACCTTC. Residues: CASSYSGQGDGYTF.

This clone was seen only a few times. The V call is TRBV6-1, the J call TRBJ1-1, with D perhaps matching TRBD1 (6 bases). Germline V gene lookup returns CDR1 MNHNS and CDR2 SASEGT. Trimming left V 9 bases short and J 5 bases short, with 22 bases between. This CDR3 region has 15 residues. CDR3 nucleotide sequence: TGTGCCAGTCCCAGTTTTGGGGGGCGGCCTACTGAAGCTTTCTTT. This translates into CASPSFGGRPTEAFF.

This clone was seen more than once but under ten times. The rearrangement uses TRBV4-2 and TRBJ1-4, with 8 bases lining up with TRBD1. V lost 4 bases to trimming and J lost 11 bases; unmatched junction nucleotides: 6. Germline CDR1 reads LGHNA; CDR2 reads YNFKEQ. The CDR3 runs to 13 residues. CDR3 sequence reads: CASSPGTGRKLFF. CDR3 in DNA: TGTGCCAGCAGCCCGGGGACAGGCCGTAAACTGTTTTTT.

The chain recombines TRBV5-4 with TRBJ1-1; TRBD1 agrees at 8 bases. Germline trimming cut 2 bases from V and 0 bases from J; bases unmatched to any gene: 0. The CDR3 runs 14 residues. Germline V gene data show CDR1 as SGHNT and CDR2 as YYREEE (reference sequence). CDR3 protein: CASSLQGVNTEAFF. CDR3 bases: TGTGCCAGCAGCTTACAGGGGGTGAACACTGAAGCTTTCTTT.

The chain joins TRBV10-3 to TRBJ1-1, with 7 positions matching TRBD1. The trim removed 4 bases at V and 11 bases at J, leaving 4 bases unmatched. There are 11 residues in the CDR3. Germline CDR1 and CDR2: ENHRY and SYGVKD. The DNA of the CDR3 is TGTGCCATCAGTGGAACAGGGGAGGCTTTCTTT. Residues: CAISGTGEAFF.

J is TRBJ2-7 and V is TRBV10-3; 11 bases are a match to TRBD2. CDR3 length: 15 residues. Germline values: CDR1 ENHRY, CDR2 SYGVKD. J lost 10 bases, V lost 0 bases, and 8 bases had no gene match. The DNA of the CDR3 is TGTGCCATCAGTGAGTCGATGACTAGCGGGGCCAGCCAGTACTTC. It translates to CAISESMTSGASQYF.

This chain uses TRBV6-1 with TRBJ1-4, with D unresolved. V was shortened by 7 bases and J by 8 bases, with 8 bases between the two germline ends. The CDR3 totals 11 residues. Germline V gene sequence: CDR1 MNHNS, CDR2 SASEGT. The CDR3 is CASTAWEKLFF. The CDR3 bases are TGTGCCAGCACGGCCTGGGAAAAACTGTTTTTT.

This chain uses TRBV6-1 with TRBJ2-3; 9 positions agree with TRBD2. Unmatched junction bases numbered 2, after V lost 5 bases and J lost 5 bases. The CDR3 spans 13 residues. Germline lookup yields CDR1 MNHNS and CDR2 SASEGT. The DNA of the CDR3 is TGTGCCAGCAGTCGGACTAGCGTAGATACGCAGTATTTT. The encoded protein is CASSRTSVDTQYF.

CDR3: CASSIEGTRGDTQYF. CDR3 DNA: TGTGCCAGTAGTATAGAAGGGACCCGCGGAGATACGCAGTATTTT. This chain links TRBV19 with TRBJ2-3, with D perhaps assigned TRBD1 or TRBD2 (5 bases each). Trimming took off 0 bases at V and 5 bases at J, with 12 bases between the two ends. Germline V gene data show CDR1 as LNHDA and CDR2 as SQIVND (reference sequence). The length of the CDR3 is 15 residues.

J is TRBJ1-1 and V is TRBV5-1; no firm D call. The CDR3 consists of 11 residues. Per germline, CDR1 SGHRS and CDR2 YFSETQ. Trimming stripped 0 bases from V and 3 bases from J, with 0 bases between. CDR3 in amino acids: CASSLDTEAFF. As DNA, the CDR3 is TGCGCCAGCAGCTTGGACACTGAAGCTTTCTTT. Based on the CDR3 plus reference TRBV5-1 and TRBJ1-1, the full variable domain is KAGVTQTPRYLIKTRGQQVTLSCSPISGHRSVSWYQQTPGQGLQFLFEYFSETQRNKGNFPGRFSGRQFSNSRSEMNVSTLELGDSALYLCASSLDTEAFFGQGTRLTVV.

Comment on this clone: One base away lies a much larger clone, so this may be a sequencing read error. The gene calls are TRBV7-3 and TRBJ1-5; unclear D gene. V was shortened by 5 bases and J by 6 bases, with 11 bases between the two germline ends. The germline V gene encodes CDR1 SGHTA and CDR2 FQGTGA. The CDR3 contains 13 residues. The CDR3 protein is CASSPGDGQPQHF. CDR3 DNA: TGTGCCAGCAGCCCGGGCGACGGTCAGCCCCAGCATTTT.

V usage is TRBV7-6 and J usage is TRBJ2-3, with TRBD1 as a possible D gene (5 bases). Germline lookup yields CDR1 SGHVS and CDR2 FNYEAQ. Trimming removed 3 bases from V and 5 bases from J, with 24 bases in between. The CDR3 is 18 residues long. CDR3 bases: TGTGCCAGCAGCTTGGGCCCCATTGGGGCAGTTCTGCGAGATACGCAGTATTTT. Encoded protein: CASSLGPIGAVLRDTQYF.

This sequence joins TRBV11-2 and TRBJ2-5; 13 bases are a match to TRBD2. The CDR3 extends over 16 amino acids. From germline, CDR1 is SGHAT and CDR2 FQNNGV. V shed 5 bases and J 6 bases; nucleotides not matched to a gene: 9. This chain's CDR3 is CASSVVTSGGPKTQYF. CDR3 bases: TGTGCCAGCAGCGTAGTGACTAGCGGGGGGCCGAAGACCCAGTACTTC.

A few counts support this clone. The chain uses TRBV2 and TRBJ1-1; no definite D call. Germline CDR1 reads SNHLY; CDR2 reads FYNNEI. The CDR3 contains 12 residues. Between the trimmed V and J ends, which lost 3 bases and 7 bases, there was a span of 9 bases. DNA of the CDR3: TGTGCCAGCAGTGAGCAGTCTCTTGAAGCTTTCTTT. This codes for CASSEQSLEAFF.

The rearrangement joins TRBV6-5 to TRBJ1-2; a possible D gene is TRBD1 (5 bases). Germline V gives CDR1 MNHEY, CDR2 SVGAGI. This CDR3 has 13 amino acids. V dropped 6 bases and J dropped 2 bases, with 10 bases sitting between them. The CDR3 DNA follows: TGTGCCAGCAGGGGGACGGAGAACTATGGCTACACCTTC. Protein product: CASRGTENYGYTF.

This clone has a handful of counts. The CDR3 DNA sequence: TGTGCCAGCAGCTCTTTTTGGGATCAGCCCCAGCATTTT. Translation: CASSSFWDQPQHF. The genes are TRBV7-2 and TRBJ1-5; D uncertain. CDR1 is SGHTA and CDR2 is FQGNSA in the germline V gene. The CDR3 has 13 residues. The V end was cut by 4 bases, the J end by 5 bases, with 9 bases between.

The gene calls are TRBV7-3 and TRBJ2-1, with TRBD2 identical over 8 bases. The germline V gene encodes CDR1 SGHTA and CDR2 FQGTGA. This CDR3 spans 15 amino acids. With 2 bases clipped from V and 8 bases from J, the junction kept 8 bases outside the gene matches. The CDR3 loop is CASSLRGGWEDEQFF. The CDR3 region has the DNA TGTGCCAGCAGCTTACGCGGGGGGTGGGAGGATGAGCAGTTCTTC.